This T cell receptor (beta chain) comes out of a study of blood T cells in healthy people across ages. The V gene lost 2 bases and the J gene lost 2 bases, with 19 bases spanning the gap. Germline V gives CDR1 DFQATT, CDR2 SNEGSKA (reference sequence). This CDR3 comprises 17 residues. A sample-barcoded 5' primer and a J-beta primer mix were used in a second PCR of roughly 7 to 12 cycles. From the 5' RACE reads, TCRdb called clonotypes with MiXCR, one entry per CDR3 protein. The data show 1.4 million to 1.5 million distinct CDR3 sequences, with 42% seen just once and roughly 8.2% held by the top ten. The rearrangement joins TRBV20-1 to TRBJ2-1; TRBD1 is a possible D gene (7 bases). The source is a woman between 18 and 30 years old in good health. Sequencing input: blood. CDR3 bases: TGCAGTGCTAGAACCAAATACGGAGGGGGCACCTACAATGAGCAGTTCTTC. Its protein product is CSARTKYGGGTYNEQFF.